Listed here are 23 T cell receptor beta chains from one sample, sequenced in a study of HIV-infected patients and healthy controls. The repertoire came from unfractionated whole blood and reflected all unsorted peripheral T cells. About 540 ng RNA was reverse transcribed with alpha and beta constant-region primers. Alpha and beta chain libraries were made separately by chain-specific third strand synthesis with multiplexing indices. A single record per CDR3 protein comes from TCRdb applying MiXCR to the 5' RACE reads. This sample has 9,500 or so distinct CDR3 sequences, with roughly 5.6% found just once. Sequenced here: blood, sampled before antiretroviral therapy. These receptors originate from an adult with HIV infection.

This clonotype is medium-sized within its sample. V usage is TRBV29-1 and J usage is TRBJ2-1; possibly TRBD2 for D (5 bases). This CDR3 comprises 14 residues. From germline, CDR1 is SQVTM and CDR2 ANQGSEA. The V gene lost 4 bases and the J gene lost 6 bases, with 16 bases spanning the gap. CDR3 bases: TGCAGCGTTGTGGGCCCGAAGGAGGTCAATGAGCAGTTCTTC. It translates to CSVVGPKEVNEQFF.

By its share, this clonotype is medium-sized (0.01 to 0.1%). This chain uses TRBV20-1 with TRBJ1-5; D may be TRBD1 (6 bases). This CDR3 contains 14 residues. The germline V gene has CDR1 DFQATT and CDR2 SNEGSKA (reference sequence). Trimming left V 5 bases short and J 3 bases short, with 14 bases between. The CDR3 sequence is CSARPGAINQPQHF. Written as DNA, the CDR3 is TGCAGTGCTCGACCAGGGGCCATCAATCAGCCCCAGCATTTT.

This clonotype has at least ten counts. The genes are TRBV7-9 and TRBJ2-5; maybe TRBD2 (6 bases). Per germline, CDR1 SEHNR and CDR2 FQNEAQ (reference sequence). Trimming stripped 3 bases from V and 1 base from J, with 9 bases between. This CDR3 is 14 amino acids long. CDR3 amino acids: CASSFGGFQETQYF. CDR3 DNA: TGTGCCAGCAGCTTTGGAGGGTTCCAAGAGACCCAGTACTTC. Full variable domain (rest looked up from reference TRBV7-9 and TRBJ2-5): DTGVSQNPRHKITKRGQNVTFRCDPISEHNRLYWYRQTLGQGPEFLTYFQNEAQLEKSRLLSDRFSAERPKGSFSTLEIQRTEQGDSAMYLCASSFGGFQETQYFGPGTRLLVL.

This clonotype was seen repeatedly, ten times or more. The CDR3 sequence is CASRRSNYGYTF. CDR3 sequence (DNA): TGTGCCAGCAGGAGGTCGAACTATGGCTACACCTTC. This sequence joins TRBV6-5 and TRBJ1-2; no definite D call. Germline V gene data show CDR1 as MNHEY and CDR2 as SVGAGI. Trimming stripped 6 bases from V and 2 bases from J, with 7 bases between. CDR3 length: 12 residues.

This clonotype has a count of ten or more. The chain recombines TRBV5-6 with TRBJ2-1, with D unclear. The CDR3 is made up of 13 amino acids. Deletions cut 4 bases from V and 3 bases from J, with 8 bases between. Germline lookup yields CDR1 SGHDT and CDR2 YYEEEE. The CDR3 protein is CASSPALYNEQFF. The CDR3 DNA reads TGTGCCAGCAGCCCTGCCCTCTACAATGAGCAGTTCTTC.

This clonotype was counted many times. The V gene is TRBV11-2, the J gene TRBJ1-1, with D perhaps matching TRBD1 (6 bases). The CDR3 is made up of 16 amino acids. CDR1 and CDR2 (germline): SGHAT, FQNNGV. V was trimmed by 1 base and J by 5 bases, leaving 17 bases between them. CDR3 region: CASSLVYGGLGTEAFF. CDR3 bases: TGTGCCAGCAGCTTAGTTTACGGGGGGCTGGGAACTGAAGCTTTCTTT.

The sample holds many counts of this clonotype. J is TRBJ2-1 and V is TRBV7-9, with TRBD2 matching over 12 bases. CDR1 is SEHNR and CDR2 is FQNEAQ in the germline V gene (reference sequence). V shed 0 bases and J 0 bases; nucleotides not matched to a gene: 6. CDR3 size: 19 residues. The DNA of the CDR3 is TGTGCCAGCAGCTTAGCGGGGACTAGCGGGCTACTCTCCTACAATGAGCAGTTCTTC. This encodes CASSLAGTSGLLSYNEQFF.

This clonotype occurred many times. The chain carries TRBV5-4 and TRBJ2-1, with D uncertain. V lost 1 base, J lost 8 bases, and 7 bases lay in between. The germline V gene encodes CDR1 SGHNT and CDR2 YYREEE (reference sequence). The CDR3 sequence is 12 residues long. This chain's CDR3 is CASSLRWDEQFF. In DNA, the CDR3 is TGTGCCAGCAGCTTGAGGTGGGATGAGCAGTTCTTC.

The gene calls are TRBV3-1 and TRBJ1-3; D may be TRBD1 (6 bases). The CDR3 is made up of 15 amino acids. The V end lost 5 bases, the J end lost 0 bases, and 11 bases lay between the germline ends. Germline lookup yields CDR1 LGHDT and CDR2 YNNKEL (reference sequence). The CDR3 sequence is CASSTGKSSGNTIYF. The DNA of the CDR3 is TGTGCCAGCAGCACAGGGAAGAGCTCTGGAAACACCATATATTTT.

The rearrangement links TRBV5-1 to TRBJ2-1; TRBD1 matches 9 bases. The V segment lost 3 bases and the J segment 7 bases; nucleotides outside the gene matches: 11. This CDR3 is 16 amino acids long. Germline CDR1 SGHRS, CDR2 YFSETQ. The CDR3 here is CASSWPRDRAGNEQFF. The CDR3 DNA reads as TGCGCCAGCAGCTGGCCTAGGGACAGGGCTGGAAATGAGCAGTTCTTC.

In this sample, this clonotype turned up many times. The rearrangement links TRBV5-4 to TRBJ2-1; D remains unclear. Per germline, CDR1 SGHNT and CDR2 YYREEE (reference sequence). The ends were cut back, 6 bases at V and 5 bases at J, with 9 bases in the middle. The CDR3 is 12 residues long. The DNA of the CDR3 is TGTGCCAGCATCTCCAGAGACAATGAGCAGTTCTTC. This encodes CASISRDNEQFF.

This clonotype is medium-sized within its sample. V usage is TRBV23-1 and J usage is TRBJ2-1; TRBD1 agrees at 10 bases. TRBV23-1 is labeled an ORF, and its function is uncertain. V was pared by 0 bases and J by 6 bases, with 20 bases of the junction left unmatched. The CDR3 has 21 amino acids. CDR3 DNA sequence: TGCGCCAGCAGTCAATCTTTAACCGACTCCGGGACAGGGGAAGGTATCAATGAGCAGTTCTTC. Its protein is CASSQSLTDSGTGEGINEQFF.

By its share, this clonotype is medium-sized. This rearrangement joins TRBV20-1 to TRBJ1-1, with 7 bases identical to TRBD1. V was clipped by 6 bases and J by 6 bases; unmatched bases: 10. In germline, CDR1 is DFQATT, CDR2 SNEGSKA (reference sequence). The CDR3 is made up of 13 amino acids. This CDR3 reads CSAPARGFAEAFF. Here the CDR3 DNA reads TGCAGTGCGCCCGCCAGGGGGTTCGCTGAAGCTTTCTTT.

At least ten counts were recorded for this clonotype. The chain has TRBV6-2 or TRBV6-3 and TRBJ2-3; 11 nucleotides match TRBD1. Germline CDR1 is MNHEY and CDR2 is SVGEGT. Trimming removed 6 bases from V and 6 bases from J; junction bases left unmatched: 11. The CDR3 is 16 residues long. The CDR3 nucleotides are TGTGCCAGCAGCGACAGGGACAGGGGGATATCGGATACGCAGTATTTT. This encodes CASSDRDRGISDTQYF.

The table lists this clonotype with many counts. The chain combines TRBV7-2 with TRBJ2-3; maybe TRBD2 (6 bases). The CDR3 runs 15 residues. Looked up from germline, CDR1 is SGHTA and CDR2 is FQGNSA. V was pared by 5 bases and J by 0 bases, with 12 bases between. The CDR3 is CASSREFSSTDTQYF. The CDR3 nucleotides are TGTGCCAGCAGCCGGGAGTTCTCTAGCACAGATACGCAGTATTTT.

The rearrangement links TRBV7-2 to TRBJ2-3; 7 positions match TRBD1. Germline V gene data show CDR1 as SGHTA and CDR2 as FQGNSA. The CDR3 runs 16 residues. V lost 4 bases and J lost 0; bases outside the gene matches: 7. For the CDR3, the DNA is TGTGCCAGCAGCTCACGGACAGGCTCTAGCACAGATACGCAGTATTTT. It is translated as CASSSRTGSSTDTQYF.

This clonotype was detected many times. The chain joins TRBV20-1 to TRBJ2-3, with unresolved D. V was clipped by 6 bases and J by 10 bases, with 14 bases between them. Germline V gene data show CDR1 as DFQATT and CDR2 as SNEGSKA (reference sequence). This CDR3 is 11 amino acids long. CDR3 sequence reads: CSASIYSAQYF. DNA for the CDR3: TGCAGTGCCTCAATTTACAGCGCGCAGTATTTT.

This clonotype came up many times. The rearrangement joins TRBV10-3 to TRBJ2-1; 8 bases agree with TRBD1. Germline V lookup: CDR1 ENHRY, CDR2 SYGVKD. Unmatched junction bases numbered 10, after V lost 2 bases and J lost 7 bases. The CDR3 runs 16 residues. The CDR3 nucleotides read TGTGCCATCAGTGAGGGAGGACAGGGAGATTGGAATGAGCAGTTCTTC. Encoded protein: CAISEGGQGDWNEQFF.

The table lists this clonotype with many counts. The CDR3 spells CASSLGPEFFYGYTF. The CDR3 DNA follows: TGTGCCAGCAGCTTAGGTCCAGAGTTTTTCTATGGCTACACCTTC. This chain links TRBV7-2 with TRBJ1-2; D is uncertain. CDR3 length: 15 residues. Trimming took off 1 base at V and 4 bases at J, with 13 bases between the two ends. From germline, CDR1 is SGHTA and CDR2 FQGNSA.

This clonotype rates as medium-sized. The chain couples TRBV20-1 to TRBJ2-5; D gene ambiguous. The V end was cut by 0 bases, the J end by 5 bases, with 7 bases between. Germline CDR1 and CDR2: DFQATT and SNEGSKA (reference sequence). This CDR3 is built from 12 residues. This CDR3 reads CSARDRVETQYF. CDR3 nucleotides: TGCAGTGCTAGAGACCGGGTGGAGACCCAGTACTTC.

This clonotype is termed medium-sized. Written as DNA, the CDR3 is TGTGCCAGCAGGAAACAGGGGGCGACCTACGAGCAGTACTTC. Its protein product is CASRKQGATYEQYF. The genes are TRBV28 and TRBJ2-7, with TRBD1 matching over 9 bases. Trimming took 6 bases from V and 2 from J; bases not matched to a gene: 5. This CDR3 region has 14 residues. Germline CDR1 reads MDHEN; CDR2 reads SYDVKM.

V and J are TRBV29-1 and TRBJ1-1; TRBD1 is a possible D gene (6 bases). There are 13 residues in the CDR3. From germline, CDR1 is SQVTM and CDR2 ANQGSEA. Trimming stripped 4 bases from V and 2 bases from J, with 11 bases between. CDR3 DNA sequence: TGCAGCGTTGGGGGGGGACACAACACTGAAGCTTTCTTT. Its translation: CSVGGGHNTEAFF.

This clonotype was seen at least ten times. V usage is TRBV29-1 and J usage is TRBJ2-1; 10 bases are a match to TRBD2. J lost 4 bases, V lost 0 bases, and 3 bases had no gene match. CDR1 and CDR2 from the germline V gene are SQVTM and ANQGSEA. The CDR3 totals 15 residues. For the CDR3, the DNA is TGCAGCGTTGAAGAGGCTAGCGGGAGTTACAATGAGCAGTTCTTC. It specifies CSVEEASGSYNEQFF.